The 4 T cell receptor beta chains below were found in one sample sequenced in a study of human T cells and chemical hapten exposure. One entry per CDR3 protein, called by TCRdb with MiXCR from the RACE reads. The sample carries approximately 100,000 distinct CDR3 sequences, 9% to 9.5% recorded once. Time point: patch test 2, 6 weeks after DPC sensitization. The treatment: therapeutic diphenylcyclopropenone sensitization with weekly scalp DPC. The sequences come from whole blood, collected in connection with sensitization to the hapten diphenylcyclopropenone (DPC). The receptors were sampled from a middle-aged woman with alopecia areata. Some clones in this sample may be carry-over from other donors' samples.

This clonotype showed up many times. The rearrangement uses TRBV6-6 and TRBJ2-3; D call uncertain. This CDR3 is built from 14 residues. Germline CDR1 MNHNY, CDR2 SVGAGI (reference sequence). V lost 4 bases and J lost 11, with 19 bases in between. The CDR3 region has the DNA TGTGCCAGCAGTTCCTCGGTGGGCGTCGTCGGGCAGTATTTT. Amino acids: CASSSSVGVVGQYF.

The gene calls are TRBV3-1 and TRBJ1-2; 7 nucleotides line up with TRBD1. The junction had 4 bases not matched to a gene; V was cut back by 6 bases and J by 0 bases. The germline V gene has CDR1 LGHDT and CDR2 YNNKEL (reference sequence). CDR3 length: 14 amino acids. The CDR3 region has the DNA TGTGCCAGCAGACGGACAGGAGCTAACTATGGCTACACCTTC. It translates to CASRRTGANYGYTF. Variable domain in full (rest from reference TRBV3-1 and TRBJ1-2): DTAVSQTPKYLVTQMGNDKSIKCEQNLGHDTMYWYKQDSKKFLKIMFSYNNKELIINETVPNRFSPKSPDKAHLNLHINSLELGDSAVYFCASRRTGANYGYTFGSGTRLTVV.

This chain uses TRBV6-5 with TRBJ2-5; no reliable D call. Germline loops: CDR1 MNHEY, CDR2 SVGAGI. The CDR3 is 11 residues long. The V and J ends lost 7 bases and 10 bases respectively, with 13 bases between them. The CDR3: CASTYLELQYF. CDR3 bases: TGTGCCAGCACCTACTTGGAGCTCCAGTACTTC.

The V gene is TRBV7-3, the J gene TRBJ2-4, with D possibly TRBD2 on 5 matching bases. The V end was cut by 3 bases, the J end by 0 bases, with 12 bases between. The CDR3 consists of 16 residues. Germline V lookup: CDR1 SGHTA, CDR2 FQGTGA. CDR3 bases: TGTGCCAGCAGCTTGGAGAGACTACCAGCCAAAAACATTCAGTACTTC. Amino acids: CASSLERLPAKNIQYF.